The clone carrying this TCR beta chain was observed a handful of times. As yet, its antigen is unknown. Vbeta (60) and Jbeta (13) primers were used in the PCR. Some clones are missing from TCRdb's copy, which holds only in-frame ones; the method was immunoSEQ multiplex PCR. The sample shows tens of thousands of clones, just over 65% of them seen only once. At collection, donors were nominally healthy, but unrecorded immune exposures were probable. The data derive from a study of cytomegalovirus exposure and HLA in healthy donors. Study-level points and caveats: The authors later found most CMV-associated TCR beta chains appeared HLA-restricted.

Sample: PBMCs. This TCR was sampled from a man younger than 40 in good health and CMV-seronegative.

CDR3 loop: CASSLMGAGVVNEQFF. CDR3 nucleotide sequence: TGTGCCAGCAGCTTAATGGGGGCGGGAGTGGTAAATGAGCAGTTCTTC. The V call is TRBV7-9, the J call TRBJ2-1, with D possibly being TRBD2 (7 bases). The V gene's germline CDR1 is SEHNR and CDR2 FQNEAQ (reference sequence). V was trimmed by 2 bases and J by 7 bases, leaving 18 bases between them. The CDR3 sequence is 16 residues long.